The 28 T cell receptor beta chains in this list originate from one sample, sequenced in a study of cytomegalovirus exposure and HLA in healthy donors. The PCR ran on 60 Vbeta and 13 Jbeta primers. Repertoires were generated with immunoSEQ multiplex PCR, while TCRdb's copy carries only in-frame clones and drops some. The sample gives about 120,000 clones, 7% to 9.5% of which show up once; about 6% is in the top ten. The sample consisted of PBMCs. These receptors were collected from a middle-aged woman in good health and CMV-seropositive.

The rearrangement links TRBV2 to TRBJ1-2; TRBD1 might be the D (6 bases). The germline gives CDR1 SNHLY, CDR2 FYNNEI. With 7 bases removed from V and 2 bases from J, the gap between germline ends came to 11 bases. The CDR3 runs 13 residues. For the CDR3, the DNA is TGTGCCAGCACCCCGGACAGAAACTATGGCTACACCTTC. The encoded protein is CASTPDRNYGYTF.

V is TRBV5-4 and J is TRBJ1-1, with a tentative D call TRBD1 (5 bases). In germline, CDR1 is SGHNT, CDR2 YYREEE (reference sequence). V lost 1 base to trimming and J lost 3 bases, with 13 bases between them. This CDR3 region has 15 residues. The CDR3 DNA is TGTGCCAGCAGCTTGTTAACGGGGGAGGACACTGAAGCTTTCTTT. The encoded protein is CASSLLTGEDTEAFF.

A few counts support this clone. The CDR3 nucleotides are TGTGCCAGCAGCCCGGGACACGCGCTACGGGAGCAGTACTTC. Translating it yields CASSPGHALREQYF. This rearrangement joins TRBV5-8 to TRBJ2-7; TRBD1 is a possible D gene (6 bases). V was trimmed by 4 bases and J by 7 bases, leaving 18 bases between them. The CDR3 is 14 amino acids. The germline V gene encodes CDR1 SGHTS and CDR2 YDEGEE.

Only a few counts were recorded for this clone. V and J are TRBV2 and TRBJ1-2; D might be TRBD1 (6 bases). The length of the CDR3 is 13 residues. V was shortened by 1 base and J by 3 bases, with 6 bases between the two germline ends. CDR1 is SNHLY, CDR2 FYNNEI, per germline. DNA of the CDR3: TGTGCCAGCAGTGAAGGGACAGACTATGGCTACACCTTC. It yields the protein CASSEGTDYGYTF. Based on the CDR3 plus reference TRBV2 and TRBJ1-2, the full variable domain is EPEVTQTPSHQVTQMGQEVILRCVPISNHLYFYWYRQILGQKVEFLVSFYNNEISEKSEIFDDQFSVERPDGSNFTLKIRSTKLEDSAMYFCASSEGTDYGYTFGSGTRLTVV.

This clone appeared a few times. The gene calls are TRBV10-1 and TRBJ1-5; the D gene is possibly TRBD1 (5 bases). Germline CDR1 is WNHNN and CDR2 is SYGVQD (reference sequence). V shed 3 bases and J shed 2 bases, with 14 bases lying between them. CDR3 length: 16 amino acids. DNA for the CDR3: TGCGCCAGCAGTGATGGAAGGCAGGGTGGCAATCAGCCCCAGCATTTT. Translated, it gives CASSDGRQGGNQPQHF.

This clone was observed a few times. This chain joins TRBV21-1 and TRBJ1-2; no DNA check was done on the table's D call, TRBD1. TRBV21-1 is flagged as a pseudogene. CDR3 length: 15 residues. The CDR3 sequence: CASSKWDRASYGYTF. The CDR3 region has the DNA TGTGCCAGCAGCAAATGGGACAGGGCCTCCTATGGCTACACCTTC.

This clone came up a few times. The chain carries TRBV7-2 and TRBJ1-4, with D perhaps matching TRBD1 (5 bases). The CDR3 extends over 15 amino acids. The V and J ends lost 1 base and 7 bases respectively, with 13 bases between them. Germline V gene data show CDR1 as SGHTA and CDR2 as FQGNSA. CDR3 nucleotides: TGTGCCAGCAGCTTAGTTAGGGGTGTGGGTGAAAAACTGTTTTTT. It translates to CASSLVRGVGEKLFF.

This clone was seen only a few times. The chain employs TRBV28 and TRBJ2-7; TRBD1 matches at 7 bases. V lost 6 bases, J lost 2 bases, and 13 bases stayed unmatched. Germline-derived CDR1 and CDR2 are MDHEN and SYDVKM. This CDR3 contains 16 residues. CDR3 protein: CASSPLGGSETYEQYF. CDR3 DNA: TGTGCCAGCAGCCCCCTAGGGGGCTCGGAGACCTACGAGCAGTACTTC. Variable domain in full (rest from reference TRBV28 and TRBJ2-7): DVKVTQSSRYLVKRTGEKVFLECVQDMDHENMFWYRQDPGLGLRLIYFSYDVKMKEKGDIPEGYSVSREKKERFSLILESASTNQTSMYLCASSPLGGSETYEQYFGPGTRLTVT.

There are a few counts of this clone. The J gene is TRBJ2-7, the V gene TRBV5-6, with a weak D call TRBD1 (5 bases). Trimming pared 4 bases from V and 5 bases from J, leaving 16 bases between. This CDR3 is built from 14 residues. In germline, CDR1 is SGHDT, CDR2 YYEEEE. In DNA, the CDR3 is TGTGCCAGCAGCCCGTGGACAAATACTCACGAGCAGTACTTC. The encoded protein is CASSPWTNTHEQYF.

The chain joins TRBV11-1 to TRBJ2-7; 8 bases are a match to TRBD1. The germline V gene has CDR1 SGHAT and CDR2 FQDESV (reference sequence). CDR3 length: 15 residues. Trimming at V came to 4 bases and at J to 5 bases, leaving 10 bases not matched to a gene. The CDR3 DNA reads TGTGCCAGCAGCTCCCCCCGGACAGGGTCCAACGAGCAGTACTTC. Translation gives CASSSPRTGSNEQYF. Drawing the rest from reference TRBV11-1 and TRBJ2-7, the complete variable domain is EAEVAQSPRYKITEKSQAVAFWCDPISGHATLYWYRQILGQGPELLVQFQDESVVDDSQLPKDRFSAERLKGVDSTLKIQPAELGDSAMYLCASSSPRTGSNEQYFGPGTRLTVT.

This clone was detected only a few times. V usage is TRBV30 and J usage is TRBJ1-4, with D perhaps TRBD1 (5 bases). Germline lookup yields CDR1 GTSNPN and CDR2 SVGIG (reference sequence). This CDR3 has 19 amino acids. Deletions cut 2 bases from V and 0 bases from J, with 22 bases between. CDR3 DNA sequence: TGTGCCTGGAGTCTTTGGGCGCGGGGCCCGACTACAACTAATGAAAAACTGTTTTTT. Its protein product is CAWSLWARGPTTTNEKLFF.

Only a few counts were recorded for this clone. The V gene is TRBV19, the J gene TRBJ2-5; TRBD2 aligns across 9 bases. Looked up from germline, CDR1 is LNHDA and CDR2 is SQIVND (reference sequence). V trimming: 3 bases; J trimming: 5 bases; junction bases outside the gene matches: 4. This CDR3 has 14 residues. CDR3 bases: TGTGCCAGTAGTATGGGACTAGCAGTTGAGACCCAGTACTTC. The encoded protein is CASSMGLAVETQYF.

A few counts support this clone. The chain uses TRBV30 and TRBJ1-1; D not certain. The V gene's germline CDR1 is GTSNPN and CDR2 SVGIG (reference sequence). V was cut by 0 bases and J by 5 bases, with 13 bases left in between. The CDR3 loop spans 14 amino acids. The CDR3 protein is CAWSVLVEETEAFF. CDR3 DNA sequence: TGTGCCTGGAGTGTATTAGTCGAAGAAACTGAAGCTTTCTTT.

The chain couples TRBV7-8 to TRBJ2-7, with D perhaps matching TRBD2 (5 bases). CDR1 and CDR2 (germline): SGHVS, FQNEAQ. V was pared by 1 base and J by 3 bases, with 10 bases between. The CDR3 consists of 14 residues. CDR3 nucleotides: TGTGCCAGCAGCTTAGGGATCGGGGACTACGAGCAGTACTTC. The encoded protein is CASSLGIGDYEQYF. Full variable domain (remainder filled in from reference TRBV7-8 and TRBJ2-7): GAGVSQSPRYKVAKRGQDVALRCDPISGHVSLFWYQQALGQGPEFLTYFQNEAQLDKSGLPSDRFFAERPEGSVSTLKIQRTQQEDSAVYLCASSLGIGDYEQYFGPGTRLTVT.

This clone was seen a few times. This chain uses TRBV5-1 with TRBJ2-1; maybe TRBD1 (6 bases). The CDR3 length is 13 residues. Germline assignment: CDR1 SGHRS and CDR2 YFSETQ. Trimming removed 4 bases at V and 7 bases at J, with 12 bases between. The CDR3 loop reads CASSPGHLNEQFF. The CDR3 nucleotides are TGCGCCAGCAGCCCGGGACACTTAAATGAGCAGTTCTTC. Complete variable domain (other parts from reference TRBV5-1 and TRBJ2-1): KAGVTQTPRYLIKTRGQQVTLSCSPISGHRSVSWYQQTPGQGLQFLFEYFSETQRNKGNFPGRFSGRQFSNSRSEMNVSTLELGDSALYLCASSPGHLNEQFFGPGTRLTVL.

This clone appeared a few times. The genes are TRBV14 and TRBJ1-6; D unclear. V dropped 1 base and J dropped 11 bases, with 6 bases sitting between them. Germline CDR1 reads SGHDN; CDR2 reads FVKESK. This CDR3 comprises 12 residues. The CDR3 loop is CASSQGGTPLHF. DNA for the CDR3: TGTGCCAGCAGCCAAGGAGGGACACCCCTCCACTTT.

This clone was found a few times. The rearrangement uses TRBV11-2 and TRBJ2-7; the D gene is possibly TRBD1 (6 bases). V was pared by 1 base and J by 5 bases, with 12 bases between. Germline V gives CDR1 SGHAT, CDR2 FQNNGV. CDR3 length equals 14 residues. The CDR3 nucleotides read TGTGCCAGCAGCTTAGCCACCACAGGGAACGAGCAGTACTTC. It encodes CASSLATTGNEQYF.

The V and J genes are TRBV7-6 and TRBJ2-5; 10 nucleotides agree with TRBD2. The V gene's germline CDR1 is SGHVS and CDR2 FNYEAQ. The length of the CDR3 is 15 residues. V lost 5 bases to trimming and J lost 6 bases; unmatched junction nucleotides: 9. Here the CDR3 reads CASSLSGGAYKTQYF. The CDR3 bases are TGTGCCAGCAGCCTGAGCGGGGGGGCCTATAAGACCCAGTACTTC.

CDR3 nucleotide sequence: TGCGCCAGCAGTGAGCAGGGGAAGGGTGAAAAACTGTTTTTT. Its translation is CASSEQGKGEKLFF. The chain uses TRBV10-1 and TRBJ1-4, with D perhaps TRBD1 (6 bases). V shed 2 bases and J shed 7 bases, with 11 bases lying between them. There are 14 residues in the CDR3. From germline, CDR1 is WNHNN and CDR2 SYGVQD (reference sequence).

This clone was counted between two and nine times. The chain links TRBV18 to TRBJ2-5; 15 bases agree with TRBD2. The CDR3 loop spans 17 amino acids. The germline V gene has CDR1 KGHSH and CDR2 LQKENI. V lost 3 bases, J lost 2 bases, and 4 bases stayed unmatched. CDR3: CASSPTGLAGGQETQYF. The CDR3 bases are TGTGCCAGCTCACCGACGGGACTAGCGGGGGGACAAGAGACCCAGTACTTC.

This clone was observed a handful of times. The chain uses TRBV28 and TRBJ1-2; D is undetermined. Germline V gene data show CDR1 as MDHEN and CDR2 as SYDVKM. Trimming cost V 4 bases and J 2 bases, with 11 bases left between them. This CDR3 is 14 amino acids long. For the CDR3, the DNA is TGTGCCAGCAGTTCCTCCCCTCTCAACTATGGCTACACCTTC. Its protein is CASSSSPLNYGYTF.

In this sample, this clone turned up a few times. CDR3 sequence reads: CASVSWGVGSTGELFF. CDR3 in DNA: TGTGCCAGCGTCTCCTGGGGGGTGGGGAGCACCGGGGAGCTGTTTTTT. The rearrangement uses TRBV27 and TRBJ2-2; D perhaps matches TRBD2 (6 bases). The CDR3 is 16 residues long. Looked up from germline, CDR1 is MNHEY and CDR2 is SMNVEV (reference sequence). The V end was cut by 8 bases, the J end by 4 bases, with 20 bases between.

This clone was detected many times. The rearrangement joins TRBV7-3 to TRBJ1-1, with a possible D match to TRBD1 (6 bases). Germline V gives CDR1 SGHTA, CDR2 FQGTGA. This CDR3 spans 16 amino acids. V was shortened by 6 bases and J by 6 bases, with 23 bases between the two germline ends. CDR3 sequence: CASRPWAGGDASEAFF. CDR3 sequence (DNA): TGTGCCAGCAGACCCTGGGCTGGGGGCGACGCTTCTGAAGCTTTCTTT.

Remarks on this clone: This specimen includes other DNA sequences encoding the same CDR3. V and J are TRBV4-1 and TRBJ1-4; 7 nucleotides align to TRBD1. This CDR3 contains 16 residues. V lost 3 bases to trimming and J lost 4 bases; unmatched junction nucleotides: 8. Germline V gene sequence: CDR1 MGHRA, CDR2 YSYEKL. The CDR3 reads CASSQGPGQNNEKLFF. DNA for the CDR3: TGCGCCAGCAGCCAGGGCCCGGGACAGAATAATGAAAAACTGTTTTTT.

The rearrangement links TRBV6-5 to TRBJ1-5; 9 bases fit TRBD1. V lost 5 bases and J lost 2; bases outside the gene matches: 4. This CDR3 is built from 15 residues. Germline V gene data show CDR1 as MNHEY and CDR2 as SVGAGI. The CDR3, as DNA: TGTGCCAGCAGTAGACAGGGGGTCGGCAATCAGCCCCAGCATTTT. Translation gives CASSRQGVGNQPQHF.

V gene TRBV27 combines with J gene TRBJ1-2; 9 bases line up with TRBD1. This CDR3 region has 16 residues. Germline V CDR1 and CDR2: MNHEY, SMNVEV (reference sequence). V trimming: 3 bases; J trimming: 5 bases; junction bases outside the gene matches: 10. CDR3 protein: CASSFGDRDILYGYTF. The DNA of the CDR3 is TGTGCCAGCAGTTTCGGGGACAGGGATATCCTATATGGCTACACCTTC.

The V and J genes are TRBV14 and TRBJ2-7; 8 nucleotides agree with TRBD1. Germline V CDR1 and CDR2: SGHDN, FVKESK. V shed 4 bases, J shed 0 bases, and the junction held 11 bases outside the gene matches. The CDR3 extends over 17 amino acids. The CDR3: CASSLWTGSIDSYEQYF. CDR3 nucleotide sequence: TGTGCCAGCAGCCTGTGGACAGGGAGCATCGACTCCTACGAGCAGTACTTC.

There are a few counts of this clone. Written as DNA, the CDR3 is TGTGCCAGCAGTAACCGGGACACCTACGAGCAGTACTTC. Translation: CASSNRDTYEQYF. J is TRBJ2-7 and V is TRBV6-5, with TRBD1 as a possible D gene (6 bases). CDR3 length: 13 amino acids. The V gene's germline CDR1 is MNHEY and CDR2 SVGAGI. Trimming pared 5 bases from V and 2 bases from J, leaving 10 bases between.